A single sample gave rise to the 8 T cell receptor beta chains below, sequenced in a study of cytomegalovirus exposure and HLA in healthy donors. A multiplex PCR was run with 60 Vbeta primers and 13 Jbeta primers. Method: immunoSEQ multiplex PCR; TCRdb's copy keeps in-frame clones and lacks some. The data contain roughly 170,000 clones, over 60% of them seen just once; the ten biggest clones take up 0.75% to 0.8%. Sequencing used PBMCs. Every receptor here comes from a female donor in good health and CMV-seronegative.

This clone was seen only a few times. The rearrangement joins TRBV4-3 to TRBJ1-4, with 7 nucleotides matching TRBD1. V trimming: 4 bases; J trimming: 8 bases; junction bases outside the gene matches: 7. Germline V lookup: CDR1 LGHNA, CDR2 YSLEER. CDR3 length: 14 residues. DNA of the CDR3: TGCGCCAGCAGCCTTCAGACAGGGACGGAAAAACTGTTTTTT. Protein product: CASSLQTGTEKLFF.

J is TRBJ1-3 and V is TRBV18; the D is unclear. Trimming stripped 1 base from V and 0 bases from J, with 7 bases between. CDR1 KGHSH and CDR2 LQKENI come from the germline V gene. The CDR3 is made up of 15 amino acids. CDR3 in amino acids: CASSPRGISGNTIYF. DNA of the CDR3: TGTGCCAGCTCACCACGCGGGATCTCTGGAAACACCATATATTTT.

The rearrangement uses TRBV19 and TRBJ2-1; 15 positions match TRBD2. The CDR3 loop spans 14 amino acids. The V gene end was trimmed by 6 bases and the J gene end by 10 bases; junction bases not matched to a gene: 4. Germline V gene sequence: CDR1 LNHDA, CDR2 SQIVND (reference sequence). CDR3 loop: CASRGLAGGGEQFF. The DNA of the CDR3 is TGTGCCAGTAGGGGACTAGCGGGAGGAGGGGAGCAGTTCTTC.

This clone was detected a few times. This chain links TRBV7-6 with TRBJ1-5; the D gene is possibly TRBD1 (6 bases). V was shortened by 4 bases and J by 4 bases, with 26 bases between the two germline ends. Germline CDR1 is SGHVS and CDR2 is FNYEAQ. The CDR3 consists of 19 residues. CDR3 residues: CASSSSRDNLILGNQPQHF. Here the CDR3 DNA reads TGTGCCAGCAGCTCTTCTCGGGACAATCTTATATTGGGGAATCAGCCCCAGCATTTT. The entire variable domain, with the rest obtained from reference TRBV7-6 and TRBJ1-5, is as follows: GAGVSQSPRYKVTKRGQDVALRCDPISGHVSLYWYRQALGQGPEFLTYFNYEAQQDKSGLPNDRFSAERPEGSISTLTIQRTEQRDSAMYRCASSSSRDNLILGNQPQHFGDGTRLSIL.

This clone has just a few counts. The V call is TRBV19, the J call TRBJ2-2; 7 bases agree with TRBD1. Germline CDR1 LNHDA, CDR2 SQIVND (reference sequence). The CDR3 extends over 13 amino acids. Trimming cost V 9 bases and J 4 bases; bases outside gene matches: 5. The CDR3 sequence is CASRQGVTGELFF. For the CDR3, the DNA is TGTGCCAGCAGACAGGGAGTCACCGGGGAGCTGTTTTTT. The full variable domain, rest sourced from reference TRBV19 and TRBJ2-2, is DGGITQSPKYLFRKEGQNVTLSCEQNLNHDAMYWYRQDPGQGLRLIYYSQIVNDFQKGDIAEGYSVSREKKESFPLTVTSAQKNPTAFYLCASRQGVTGELFFGEGSRLTVL.

The CDR3 loop reads CASSQEYEQFF. CDR3 bases: TGTGCCAGCAGTCAGGAATATGAGCAGTTCTTC. The chain is built from TRBV28 and TRBJ2-1, with D hard to call. V shed 5 bases and J shed 8 bases, with 7 bases lying between them. CDR3 length equals 11 residues. Germline V lookup: CDR1 MDHEN, CDR2 SYDVKM.

This rearrangement joins TRBV5-1 to TRBJ2-1; 12 bases match TRBD2. The CDR3 spans 15 residues. V lost 4 bases, J lost 5 bases, and 4 bases stayed unmatched. CDR1 SGHRS and CDR2 YFSETQ come from the germline V gene. CDR3 region: CASSLAGGPDNEQFF. The DNA of the CDR3 is TGCGCCAGCAGCCTAGCGGGGGGGCCCGACAATGAGCAGTTCTTC.

The rearrangement links TRBV5-1 to TRBJ2-2; D call uncertain. Trimming took off 3 bases at V and 5 bases at J, with 11 bases between the two ends. The length of the CDR3 is 14 residues. The germline CDR1 and CDR2 sequences are SGHRS and YFSETQ. This CDR3 reads CASSSNPGTGELFF. The CDR3 DNA reads TGCGCCAGCAGCTCCAACCCGGGTACCGGGGAGCTGTTTTTT. The variable domain in full, with the rest retrieved from reference TRBV5-1 and TRBJ2-2, is KAGVTQTPRYLIKTRGQQVTLSCSPISGHRSVSWYQQTPGQGLQFLFEYFSETQRNKGNFPGRFSGRQFSNSRSEMNVSTLELGDSALYLCASSSNPGTGELFFGEGSRLTVL.